Below, 17 T cell receptor beta chains from the same sample are listed, as sequenced in a study of tumor and adjacent non-tumor tissue in lung cancer. The library came from three nested PCR rounds adapted from ARM-PCR protocols. In TCRdb, the multiplex PCR reads were re-called with MiXCR into one record per CDR3 protein. The data show 110,000 or so distinct CDR3 sequences, about 61% seen once. RNA was extracted from bulk tissue without any cell sorting. Distant lung tissue was collected more than 3 cm away from the tumor edge. The sequencing sample was made of distant non-tumor lung tissue. These receptors all come from a man aged 55-75 years with non-small cell lung cancer.

This clonotype was seen repeatedly, ten times or more. J is TRBJ1-4 and V is TRBV20-1; 7 bases map to TRBD1. CDR3 length: 15 amino acids. Germline values: CDR1 DFQATT, CDR2 SNEGSKA (reference sequence). Trimming took 6 bases from V and 3 from J; bases not matched to a gene: 10. As DNA, the CDR3 is TGCAGTGCCAACCCCTGGACAGGATCTAATGAAAAACTGTTTTTT. It yields the protein CSANPWTGSNEKLFF.

This clonotype was counted only a few times. A read error may explain this, as a much larger clone is one base away. The chain carries TRBV4-3 and TRBJ2-1; 8 nucleotides line up with TRBD2. Germline V lookup: CDR1 LGHNA, CDR2 YSLEER. The CDR3 runs 16 residues. V lost 2 bases, J lost 6 bases, and 9 bases stayed unmatched. DNA for the CDR3: TGCGCCAGCAGCCAACGTGGGACTAGTTATGCCAATGAGCAGTTCTTC. Translated, it gives CASSQRGTSYANEQFF.

As to this clonotype: A read error may explain this, as a much larger clone is one base away. The V call is TRBV6-1, the J call TRBJ2-2; D gene unclear. Trimming shortened V by 4 bases and J by 5 bases, and 11 bases separated the two germline ends. The CDR3 covers 14 residues. Germline values: CDR1 MNHNS, CDR2 SASEGT. The CDR3, as DNA: TGTGCCAGCAGTGGAAGACATTATACCGGGGAGCTGTTTTTT. Protein product: CASSGRHYTGELFF.

For this clonotype: This sequence may be a read error, since a much larger clone differs from it by one base. This chain joins TRBV6-5 and TRBJ1-1; maybe TRBD1 (5 bases). The CDR3 covers 15 residues. The germline gives CDR1 MNHEY, CDR2 SVGAGI. This CDR3 reads CAGSYAGDGNTEAFF. The CDR3 nucleotides are TGTGCCGGCAGTTACGCGGGGGACGGGAACACTGAAGCTTTCTTT.

As to this clonotype: A read error may produce the germline difference seen at one junction end. The chain carries TRBV30 and TRBJ2-1; possible D gene TRBD1, 6 bases. This CDR3 comprises 16 residues. The germline CDR1 and CDR2 sequences are GTSNPN and SVGIG (reference sequence). CDR3 region: CAWGWGRFRSYNELFF. The CDR3 coding sequence is TGTGCCTGGGGGTGGGGGCGCTTTCGGTCGTACAATGAGCTGTTCTTC.

Notes on this clonotype: This may come from a read error, since a much larger clone is one base off. The CDR3 coding sequence is TGTGCCAGCAGGTTACCGATCAGCACCACTGAAGCTTTCTTT. Translating gives CASRLPISTTEAFF. This chain connects TRBV7-9 to TRBJ1-1, with D unclear. The V gene's germline CDR1 is SEHNR and CDR2 FQNEAQ (reference sequence). Trimming pared 6 bases from V and 4 bases from J, leaving 15 bases between. The CDR3 is 14 amino acids.

Details on this clonotype: With a much larger clone just one base away, this may be a read error. This chain links TRBV7-9 with TRBJ1-1; 7 bases are shared with TRBD1. Germline values: CDR1 SEHNR, CDR2 FQNEAQ (reference sequence). CDR3 length: 12 residues. The CDR3 sequence: CSSRGTATEAFF. DNA of the CDR3: TGTTCCAGCAGAGGGACAGCCACTGAAGCTTTCTTT.

Comments on this clonotype: An end of the junction differs from the germline gene, which may be a read error. The chain employs TRBV14 and TRBJ2-1, with D possibly being TRBD2 (5 bases). The CDR3 has 13 amino acids. Germline assignment: CDR1 SGHDN and CDR2 FVKESK. CDR3 DNA: TGTGACAGCGGCTCCAACTTAAATAATGAGCAGTTCTTC. Residues: CDSGSNLNNEQFF.

Of note for this clonotype: A much larger clone lies one base from this, so it may be a read error. The chain carries TRBV12-3 or TRBV12-4 and TRBJ2-6, with 9 nucleotides matching TRBD1. The CDR3 has 18 residues. CDR3 loop: CASSRGRDRVSGTNVLTF. Here the CDR3 DNA reads TGTGCCAGCAGCCGAGGCCGGGACAGGGTCTCTGGGACCAACGTCCTGACTTTC.

This clonotype was observed at least ten times. The chain employs TRBV5-4 and TRBJ2-1; 7 bases match TRBD2. The V gene's germline CDR1 is SGHNT and CDR2 YYREEE (reference sequence). CDR3 length equals 15 residues. Trimming took 1 base from V and 1 from J; bases not matched to a gene: 2. CDR3 sequence: CASSLSGDSYNEQFF. As DNA, the CDR3 is TGTGCCAGCAGCTTGAGCGGGGATTCCTACAATGAGCAGTTCTTC. Supplemented by reference TRBV5-4 and TRBJ2-1, the full variable domain reads ETGVTQSPTHLIKTRGQQVTLRCSSQSGHNTVSWYQQALGQGPQFIFQYYREEENGRGNFPPRFSGLQFPNYSSELNVNALELDDSALYLCASSLSGDSYNEQFFGPGTRLTVL.

The sample holds many counts of this clonotype. The chain has TRBV28 and TRBJ2-3; D gene ambiguous. Germline-derived CDR1 and CDR2 are MDHEN and SYDVKM. V gave up 9 bases and J gave up 10 bases, with 17 bases separating them. The CDR3 is 12 residues long. CDR3 DNA sequence: TGTGCCAGTCACCGGTATGTGGCTGCGCAGTATTTT. This translates into CASHRYVAAQYF.

In this sample, this clonotype turned up many times. The junction differs from germline at one of its ends, possibly a read error. The chain recombines TRBV11-2 with TRBJ2-3; D call uncertain. CDR1 SGHAT and CDR2 FQNNGV come from the germline V gene. CDR3 size: 14 residues. CDR3 nucleotides: TGTGCCGGCAGCCACCGGACCTCCACGGCTACGCAGTATTTT. Translation gives CAGSHRTSTATQYF. Drawing the rest from reference TRBV11-2 and TRBJ2-3, the complete variable domain is EAGVAQSPRYKIIEKRQSVAFWCNPISGHATLYWYQQILGQGPKLLIQFQNNGVVDDSQLPKDRFSAERLKGVDSTLKIQPAKLEDSAVYLCAGSHRTSTATQYFGPGTRLTVL.

This clonotype has a single count. Sequence at one end of the junction differs from germline and may be a read error. The chain couples TRBV11-2 to TRBJ2-2, with TRBD2 identical over 14 bases. This CDR3 spans 18 amino acids. The germline CDR1 and CDR2 sequences are SGHAT and FQNNGV. CDR3: CASSPGLAGATNTGGLFF. CDR3 sequence (DNA): TGTGCCAGCAGTCCGGGACTAGCGGGAGCGACGAACACCGGGGGGCTGTTTTTT.

In this sample, this clonotype turned up a few times. This sequence joins TRBV19 and TRBJ1-1, with D maybe TRBD1 (5 bases). V was shortened by 5 bases and J by 5 bases, with 12 bases between the two germline ends. The germline CDR1 and CDR2 sequences are LNHDA and SQIVND (reference sequence). The CDR3 has 13 residues. In DNA, the CDR3 is TGTGCCAGTAGTTCGGCAGGGCGTACTGAAGCTTTCTTT. This encodes CASSSAGRTEAFF.

As regards this clonotype: It may be a read error: a sequence one base away is much more abundant. Because it lacks the conserved phenylalanine or tryptophan at the end, this CDR3 is likely a read error. The chain couples TRBV5-5 to TRBJ2-1; 9 bases are shared with TRBD2. The junction had 14 bases not matched to a gene; V was cut back by 4 bases and J by 12 bases. Germline lookup yields CDR1 SGHKS and CDR2 YYEKEE (reference sequence). The CDR3 runs 15 residues. The CDR3 region is CASSPGGRAWVGQFL. In nucleotides, the CDR3 is TGTGCCAGCAGCCCCGGCGGGAGGGCCTGGGTAGGGCAGTTCCTC.

Turning to this clonotype: With a much larger clone just one base away, this may be a read error. V gene TRBV6-1 combines with J gene TRBJ1-6, with D uncertain. The CDR3 extends over 13 amino acids. V was cut by 5 bases and J by 4 bases, with 6 bases left in between. Looked up from germline, CDR1 is MNHNS and CDR2 is SASEGT. The CDR3 DNA is TGTGCCAGCAGTAAGAGGTATAATTCACCCCTCCACTTT. Translated: CASSKRYNSPLHF.

As for this clonotype: A much bigger clone sits one base away, suggesting this may be a read error. This chain joins TRBV20-1 and TRBJ1-4; no firm D call. The CDR3 totals 11 residues. Germline CDR1 and CDR2: DFQATT and SNEGSKA (reference sequence). The CDR3 DNA is TGCAGTGGAGCAACTAATGGAAAACTGTTTTTT. Translation: CSGATNGKLFF.